This T cell receptor (beta chain) originates from a study of T cell responses to AZD1222 COVID-19 vaccine. Here immunoSEQ multiplex PCR was the method, and the copy in TCRdb shows in-frame clones only, minus some. The sample comprises under 150,000 clones, 75% to 90% of which are singletons, and approximately 1.7% rests with the top ten. Concerning this clone: The target antigen is unknown.

Findings and limits, study-wide: All repertoire sampling was performed exclusively after the peak T cell response. Baseline seropositives among AZD1222 recipients totaled only six or seven. Spike-specific TCRs gained breadth and depth after people received two AZD1222 doses.

From germline, CDR1 is MNHEY and CDR2 SVGAGI. V lost 8 bases, J lost 2 bases, and 13 bases lay in between. The CDR3 covers 13 residues. The source of this sequence is an adult in good health. The material sequenced was peripheral blood, taken on day 0 of AZD1222 vaccination. V usage is TRBV6-5 and J usage is TRBJ2-7; unclear D gene. CDR3 amino acids: CASATGFAYEQYF. The CDR3 nucleotides read TGTGCCAGCGCCACCGGTTTCGCCTACGAGCAGTACTTC.